The clone carrying this TCR beta chain has only one observation. Its antigen remains unidentified. The primer mix had 60 Vbeta and 13 Jbeta primers. The repertoire was sequenced with immunoSEQ multiplex PCR; TCRdb's copy has only in-frame clones and lacks some. The sample lists about 160,000 clones, around 85% occurring once. This entry belongs to a study of cytomegalovirus exposure and HLA in healthy donors. The study's findings and limits: In a later analysis, several top co-occurrence clusters appeared linked to parvovirus B19, influenza, CMV and Epstein-Barr virus.

The source of this sequence is a human donor in good health. Sequences were obtained from PBMCs.

CDR3 sequence: CASSQETLLAGGNNEQFF. The CDR3 nucleotides are TGTGCCAGCAGCCAAGAAACCCTTCTAGCGGGGGGGAACAATGAGCAGTTCTTC. The rearrangement uses TRBV14 and TRBJ2-1, with 12 nucleotides matching TRBD2. Unmatched junction bases numbered 8, after V lost 0 bases and J lost 5 bases. CDR1 SGHDN and CDR2 FVKESK come from the germline V gene. The CDR3 runs 18 residues.